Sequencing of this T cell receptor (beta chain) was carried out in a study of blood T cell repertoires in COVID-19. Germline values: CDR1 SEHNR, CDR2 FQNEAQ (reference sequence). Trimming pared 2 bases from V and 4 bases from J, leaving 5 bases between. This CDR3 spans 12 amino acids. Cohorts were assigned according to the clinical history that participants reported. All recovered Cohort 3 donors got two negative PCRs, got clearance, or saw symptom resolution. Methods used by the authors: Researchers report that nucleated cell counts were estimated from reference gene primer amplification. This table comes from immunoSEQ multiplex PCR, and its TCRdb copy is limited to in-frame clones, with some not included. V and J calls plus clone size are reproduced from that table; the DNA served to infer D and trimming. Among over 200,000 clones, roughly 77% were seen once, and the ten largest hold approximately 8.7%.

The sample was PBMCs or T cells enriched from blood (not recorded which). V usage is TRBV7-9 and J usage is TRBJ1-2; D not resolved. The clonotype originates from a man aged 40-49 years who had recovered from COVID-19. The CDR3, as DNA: TGTGCCAGCAGCTTACACGGCTATGGCTACACCTTC. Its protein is CASSLHGYGYTF.